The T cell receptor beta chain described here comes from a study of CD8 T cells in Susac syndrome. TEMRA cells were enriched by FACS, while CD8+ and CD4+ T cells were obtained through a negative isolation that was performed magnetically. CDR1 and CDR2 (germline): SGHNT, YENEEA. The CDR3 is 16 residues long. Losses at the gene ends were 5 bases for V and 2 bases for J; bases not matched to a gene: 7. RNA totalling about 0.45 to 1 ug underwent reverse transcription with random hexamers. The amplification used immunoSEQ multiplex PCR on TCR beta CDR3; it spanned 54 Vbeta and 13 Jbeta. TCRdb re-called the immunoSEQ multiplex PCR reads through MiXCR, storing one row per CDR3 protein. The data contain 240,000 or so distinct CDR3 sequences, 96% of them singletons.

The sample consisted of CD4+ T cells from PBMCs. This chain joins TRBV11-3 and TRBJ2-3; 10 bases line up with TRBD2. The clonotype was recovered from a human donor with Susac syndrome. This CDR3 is CASSLLGTSDTDTQYF. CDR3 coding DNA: TGTGCCAGCAGCCTCTTAGGGACTAGCGACACAGATACGCAGTATTTT.